A single sample gave rise to the 27 T cell receptor beta chains below, sequenced in a study of human CD8 memory T cell subsets (dated by TCRdb to 2019 to 2021). Sequencing was carried out with a NextSeq 550. A Human TCR Profiling Kit was used to prepare UMI-labeled 5' RACE TCRbeta libraries. The reads were reprocessed in TCRdb, with one entry per CDR3 protein sequence and no accompanying DNA. The sample's own table lists about 10,000 distinct CDR3 sequences. The ten largest account for less than 9.5% of the sample. Sample: CD8+ stem-like memory T cells (TSCM and TCM) sorted from PBMCs. Interpreted using the paper, the cell subset or site label stands for: stem-like memory CD8 T cells (TSTEM), CCR7+ PD-1- TIGIT-. Receptor source: a human donor in good health.

V is TRBV6-5 and J is TRBJ2-1; TCRdb designates TRBD1, a call that cannot be tested without DNA. The CDR3 length is 15 residues. In germline, CDR1 is MNHEY, CDR2 SVGAGI. CDR3 region: CASRQDPGPGDEQFF.

This chain links TRBV28 with TRBJ2-1; the D gene TCRdb calls, TRBD2, cannot be checked with no DNA. The germline CDR1 and CDR2 sequences are MDHEN and SYDVKM. The CDR3 extends over 21 amino acids. This CDR3 is CASSLGLTTSGDRYFYNEQFF.

The chain employs TRBV30 and TRBJ2-7. CDR3 size: 12 residues. Germline CDR1 reads GTSNPN; CDR2 reads SVGIG (reference sequence). The CDR3: CAWSVISYEQYF.

The chain uses TRBV14 and TRBJ1-4; TCRdb's D call of TRBD1 is untestable without DNA. The CDR3 is made up of 17 amino acids. The germline CDR1 and CDR2 sequences are SGHDN and FVKESK. The CDR3 sequence: CASSSTGPPGWREKLFF.

The chain links TRBV2 to TRBJ2-7; without DNA, the TCRdb call of TRBD1 cannot be checked. The CDR3 totals 14 residues. CDR1 and CDR2 from the germline V gene are SNHLY and FYNNEI. This CDR3 reads CASTANPSVGEQYF.

The chain combines TRBV20-1 with TRBJ2-7; TCRdb lists TRBD1, though no DNA is available to test this call. CDR1 and CDR2 from the germline V gene are DFQATT and SNEGSKA (reference sequence). This CDR3 has 16 residues. CDR3 amino acids: CSANSLPGQGAYEQYF.

The chain is built from TRBV5-1 and TRBJ2-3; the TRBD1 assignment by TCRdb is unverifiable without DNA. Germline assignment: CDR1 SGHRS and CDR2 YFSETQ. The CDR3 contains 14 residues. The CDR3 region is CASSNRDPRDTQYF.

The chain is built from TRBV11-3 and TRBJ2-5; TCRdb proposes TRBD1, but this gene call is untestable without DNA. This CDR3 contains 14 residues. CDR1 and CDR2 (germline): SGHNT, YENEEA. CDR3 in amino acids: CASSFTGDQETQYF.

This sequence joins TRBV10-3 and TRBJ2-1; checking the TCRdb D call of TRBD2 is not possible without DNA. Germline loops: CDR1 ENHRY, CDR2 SYGVKD. The CDR3 totals 15 residues. CDR3 region: CAISEPGGEYNEQFF.

The chain recombines TRBV7-2 with TRBJ2-3; TCRdb picks TRBD2, but there is no DNA to check that call. The CDR3 sequence is 18 residues long. Germline CDR1 and CDR2: SGHTA and FQGNSA. The CDR3: CASSPPQPGLVLSDTQYF. Supplemented by reference TRBV7-2 and TRBJ2-3, the full variable domain reads GAGVSQSPSNKVTEKGKDVELRCDPISGHTALYWYRQSLGQGLEFLIYFQGNSAPDKSGLPSDRFSAERTGGSVSTLTIQRTQQEDSAVYLCASSPPQPGLVLSDTQYFGPGTRLTVL.

This clonotype is medium-sized by frequency. V usage is TRBV28 and J usage is TRBJ1-5; TCRdb returns TRBD1, unconfirmable since there is no DNA. This CDR3 has 16 residues. CDR1 is MDHEN, CDR2 SYDVKM, per germline. The CDR3 reads CASSLSKGSLLKAQHF.

Here the CDR3 reads CASRSTGGLTGELFF. The rearrangement links TRBV5-1 to TRBJ2-2; the TCRdb D gene call, TRBD2, has no DNA to confirm it. Germline V gene lookup returns CDR1 SGHRS and CDR2 YFSETQ. CDR3 size: 15 residues.

The chain employs TRBV29-1 and TRBJ2-1; TCRdb selects TRBD2, and the lack of DNA leaves this call unchecked. CDR1 and CDR2 (germline): SQVTM, ANQGSEA. The CDR3 is 16 amino acids. The CDR3 sequence is CSVEDYEGRSYGEQFF.

This clonotype counts as medium-sized by frequency. The J gene is TRBJ1-3, the V gene TRBV7-2. Germline V gene sequence: CDR1 SGHTA, CDR2 FQGNSA. This CDR3 is 14 amino acids long. The CDR3 sequence: CASSVRVSGNTIYF. The full variable domain, rest sourced from reference TRBV7-2 and TRBJ1-3, is GAGVSQSPSNKVTEKGKDVELRCDPISGHTALYWYRQSLGQGLEFLIYFQGNSAPDKSGLPSDRFSAERTGGSVSTLTIQRTQQEDSAVYLCASSVRVSGNTIYFGEGSWLTVV.

By frequency, this clonotype is medium-sized (0.01 to 0.1%). The chain links TRBV24-1 to TRBJ2-1. The germline V gene has CDR1 KGHDR and CDR2 SFDVKD. This CDR3 is 15 amino acids long. This CDR3 reads CATSVDGSSYNEQFF.

CDR3 in amino acids: CASSYPTGDQPQHF. This chain joins TRBV6-6 and TRBJ1-5; TCRdb picks TRBD1, but there is no DNA to check that call. Germline CDR1 is MNHNY and CDR2 is SVGAGI (reference sequence). This CDR3 has 14 amino acids.

The chain carries TRBV29-1 and TRBJ2-1; TCRdb selects TRBD2, and the lack of DNA leaves this call unchecked. This CDR3 region has 15 residues. Per the germline V gene, CDR1 is SQVTM and CDR2 is ANQGSEA. This chain's CDR3 is CSVRTSGGLSDEQFF.

This chain uses TRBV11-2 with TRBJ2-7. This CDR3 is built from 14 residues. Per the germline V gene, CDR1 is SGHAT and CDR2 is FQNNGV. The CDR3 loop is CASSLGGGHRVQYF.

The rearrangement links TRBV5-4 to TRBJ1-4. The V gene's germline CDR1 is SGHNT and CDR2 YYREEE (reference sequence). This CDR3 spans 13 amino acids. CDR3 protein: CASSLESNEKLFF.

Its frequency marks this clonotype as medium-sized (0.01 to 0.1%). The rearrangement links TRBV12-3 or TRBV12-4 to TRBJ1-2; TCRdb outputs TRBD1, but without DNA this stays unchecked. The CDR3 totals 13 residues. CDR3: CASSSDRAYGYTF.

The chain couples TRBV27 to TRBJ2-3; TCRdb calls TRBD2, which cannot be checked without DNA. Per the germline V gene, CDR1 is MNHEY and CDR2 is SMNVEV (reference sequence). The CDR3 totals 14 residues. CDR3 sequence: CASSIGGYRITQYF.

This clonotype is labeled medium-sized based on frequency. The chain links TRBV6-6 to TRBJ2-5. Germline V CDR1 and CDR2: MNHNY, SVGAGI (reference sequence). The CDR3 length is 12 residues. This chain's CDR3 is CASSYSGETQYF.

The chain is built from TRBV7-8 and TRBJ2-5; with no DNA, the TCRdb D assignment of TRBD1 cannot be verified. Germline CDR1 reads SGHVS; CDR2 reads FQNEAQ. CDR3 length equals 12 residues. CDR3 residues: CASSLLTGGQYF.

The chain recombines TRBV6-5 with TRBJ2-1; TCRdb proposes TRBD2, but this gene call is untestable without DNA. The CDR3 contains 15 residues. CDR1 MNHEY and CDR2 SVGAGI come from the germline V gene. The CDR3 protein is CASSPFGGADNEQFF.

By frequency, this clonotype registers medium-sized (0.01 to 0.1%). The chain couples TRBV20-1 to TRBJ2-7. Germline CDR1 and CDR2: DFQATT and SNEGSKA (reference sequence). The CDR3 runs 15 residues. CDR3 loop: CSARDSLAGRTEQYF.

The chain combines TRBV6-5 with TRBJ2-2. The CDR3 runs 17 residues. Looked up from germline, CDR1 is MNHEY and CDR2 is SVGAGI. The CDR3: CASSLSLGLADTGELFF.

The chain links TRBV7-9 to TRBJ2-7. CDR1 and CDR2 (germline): SEHNR, FQNEAQ (reference sequence). CDR3 size: 14 residues. This CDR3 is CASSLAGDTYEQYF.